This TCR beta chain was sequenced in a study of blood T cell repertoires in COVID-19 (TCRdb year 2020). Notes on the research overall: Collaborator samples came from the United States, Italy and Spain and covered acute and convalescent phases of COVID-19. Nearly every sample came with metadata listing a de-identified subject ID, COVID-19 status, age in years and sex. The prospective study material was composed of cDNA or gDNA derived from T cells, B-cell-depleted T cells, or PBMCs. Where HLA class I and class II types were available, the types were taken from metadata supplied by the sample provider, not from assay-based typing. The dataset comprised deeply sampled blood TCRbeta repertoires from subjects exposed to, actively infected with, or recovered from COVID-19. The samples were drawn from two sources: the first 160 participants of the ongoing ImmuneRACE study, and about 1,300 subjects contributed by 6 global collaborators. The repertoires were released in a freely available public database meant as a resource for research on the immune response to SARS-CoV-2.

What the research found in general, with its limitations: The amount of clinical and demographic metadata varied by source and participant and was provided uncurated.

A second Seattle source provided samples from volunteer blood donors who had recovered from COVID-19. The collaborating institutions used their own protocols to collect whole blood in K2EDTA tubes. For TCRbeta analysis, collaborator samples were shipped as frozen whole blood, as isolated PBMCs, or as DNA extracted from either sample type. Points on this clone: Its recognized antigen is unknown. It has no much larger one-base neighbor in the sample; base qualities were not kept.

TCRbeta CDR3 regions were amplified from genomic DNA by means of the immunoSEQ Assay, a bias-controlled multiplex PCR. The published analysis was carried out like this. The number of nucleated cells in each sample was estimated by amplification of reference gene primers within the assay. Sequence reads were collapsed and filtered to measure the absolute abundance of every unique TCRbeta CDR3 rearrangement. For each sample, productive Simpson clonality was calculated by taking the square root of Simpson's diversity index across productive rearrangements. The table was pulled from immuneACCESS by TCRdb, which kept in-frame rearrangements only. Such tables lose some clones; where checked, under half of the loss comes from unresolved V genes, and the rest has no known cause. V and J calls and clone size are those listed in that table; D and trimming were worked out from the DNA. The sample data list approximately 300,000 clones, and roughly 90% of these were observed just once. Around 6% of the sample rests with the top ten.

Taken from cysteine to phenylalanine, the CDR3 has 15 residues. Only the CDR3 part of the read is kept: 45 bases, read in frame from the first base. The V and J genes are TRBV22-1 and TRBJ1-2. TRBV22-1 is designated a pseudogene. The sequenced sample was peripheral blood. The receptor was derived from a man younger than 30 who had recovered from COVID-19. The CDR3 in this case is CPGSARIPVDYGYTF. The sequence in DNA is TGTCCTGGGAGCGCACGTATCCCGGTTGATTATGGCTACACCTTC.